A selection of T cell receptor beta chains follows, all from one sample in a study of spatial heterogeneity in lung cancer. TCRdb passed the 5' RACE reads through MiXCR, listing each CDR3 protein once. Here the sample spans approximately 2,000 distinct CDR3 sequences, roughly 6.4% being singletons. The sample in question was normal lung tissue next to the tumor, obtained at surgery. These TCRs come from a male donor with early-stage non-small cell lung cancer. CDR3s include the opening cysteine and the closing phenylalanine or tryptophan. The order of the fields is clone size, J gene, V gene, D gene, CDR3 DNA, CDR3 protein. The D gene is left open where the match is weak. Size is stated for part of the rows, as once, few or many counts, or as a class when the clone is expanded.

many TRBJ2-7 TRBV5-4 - TGTGCCAGCAGTCGGGGATCAAGCACCTACGAGCAGTACTTC CASSRGSSTYEQYF
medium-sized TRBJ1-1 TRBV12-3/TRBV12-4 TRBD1 TGTGCCAGCAGTCCCCGGGACAGAGGAGTCGCTGAAGCTTTCTTT CASSPRDRGVAEAFF
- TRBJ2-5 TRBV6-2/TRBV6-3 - TGTGCCAGCAGCCTGGGAGGACGGCTCCAAGAGACCCAGTACTTC CASSLGGRLQETQYF
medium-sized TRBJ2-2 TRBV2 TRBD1 TGTGCCAGCACCAGACAGGGCACCTTAAACACCGGGGAGCTGTTTTTT CASTRQGTLNTGELFF
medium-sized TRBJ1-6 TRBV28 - TGTGCCAGCAGTTTGCGGGCGCGGGATAATTCACCCCTCCACTTT CASSLRARDNSPLHF
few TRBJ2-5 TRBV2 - TGTGCCAGCAGCCCCGGGACACCCGCCGTCGGGGCCCAGTACTTC CASSPGTPAVGAQYF
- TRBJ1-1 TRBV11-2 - TGTGCCAGCAGCTTATATCGGAACACTGAAGCTTTCTTT CASSLYRNTEAFF
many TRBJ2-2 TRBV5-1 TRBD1 TGCGCCAGCAGCTTGGAAGGGGGCAGCGCCGGGGAGCTGTTTTTT CASSLEGGSAGELFF
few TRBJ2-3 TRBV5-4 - TGTGCCAGCAGCTTGTTAGGGAACACAGATACGCAGTATTTT CASSLLGNTDTQYF
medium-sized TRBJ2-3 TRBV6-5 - TGTGCCAGCAGTGTGCGGACTCCGGGAGGCACAGATACGCAGTATTTT CASSVRTPGGTDTQYF
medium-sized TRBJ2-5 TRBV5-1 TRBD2 TGCGCCAGCAGCTTGAACATAGCGGGAGGGACTGGACAAGAGACCCAGTACTTC CASSLNIAGGTGQETQYF
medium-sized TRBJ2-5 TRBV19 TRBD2 TGTGCCAGTAGCGGGGGGACTCAAGAGACCCAGTACTTC CASSGGTQETQYF
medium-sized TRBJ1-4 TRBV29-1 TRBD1 TGCAGTCTGGGACAGTCAGTCGATGAAAAACTGTTTTTT CSLGQSVDEKLFF
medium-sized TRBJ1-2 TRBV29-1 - TGCAGCGTTGATAGCTATGGCTACACCTTC CSVDSYGYTF
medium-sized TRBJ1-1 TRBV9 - TGTGCCAGCAGCCCAGGGAGTGTGGGGGACACTGAAGCTTTCTTT CASSPGSVGDTEAFF
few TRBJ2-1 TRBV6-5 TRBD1 TGTGCCAGCAGTCCGGGACAGCCTTTCAATGAGCAGTTCTTC CASSPGQPFNEQFF
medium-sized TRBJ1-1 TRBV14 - TGTGCCAGCAGCTTGTACGGGTCTGATGAAGCTTTCTTT CASSLYGSDEAFF
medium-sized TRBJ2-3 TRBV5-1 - TGCGCCAGCAGCCGGGACGTAGGCACAGATACGCAGTATTTT CASSRDVGTDTQYF
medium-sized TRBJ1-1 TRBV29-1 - TGCAGCGTTGGAACCCAGACAGGGAACACTGAAGCTTTCTTT CSVGTQTGNTEAFF
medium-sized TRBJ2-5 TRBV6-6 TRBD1 TGTGCCAGCGCCGGACAGGGGGGTATTTCTGAGACCCAGTACTTC CASAGQGGISETQYF
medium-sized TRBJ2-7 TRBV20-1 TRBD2 TGCAGTGCTAGGGATCCAGCCGGGACTAGCGGGATGTACGAGCAGTACTTC CSARDPAGTSGMYEQYF
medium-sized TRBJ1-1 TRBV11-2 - TGTGCCAGCAGCTTAGGGGCAGGAAACACTGAAGCTTTCTTT CASSLGAGNTEAFF
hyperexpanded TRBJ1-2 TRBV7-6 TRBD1 TGTGCCAGCAGCTTAGAAGAGACAGGGGCGGGTGGCTACACCTTC CASSLEETGAGGYTF
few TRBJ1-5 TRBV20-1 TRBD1 TGCAGTGCTAGTGGCAGGGGGCGAAATCAGCCCCAGCATTTT CSASGRGRNQPQHF
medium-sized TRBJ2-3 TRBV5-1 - TGCGCCAGCAGCTTGGGACAGGCCAATTTTCCCACAGATACGCAGTATTTT CASSLGQANFPTDTQYF
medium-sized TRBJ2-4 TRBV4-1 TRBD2 TGCGCCAGCAGCCAAGGACTAGCGGGTCTATTAGCCAAAAACATTCAGTACTTC CASSQGLAGLLAKNIQYF
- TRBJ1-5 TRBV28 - TGTGCCGCCCAGGCAGCCTATAGCAATCAGCCCCAGCATTTT CAAQAAYSNQPQHF
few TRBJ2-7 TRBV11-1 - TGTGCCAGCAGCCACGAGAGACCCTACGAGCAGTACTTC CASSHERPYEQYF
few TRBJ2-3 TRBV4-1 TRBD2 TGCGCCAGCAGCCAAGATGCGGGAGGAGGAACAGATACGCAGTATTTT CASSQDAGGGTDTQYF
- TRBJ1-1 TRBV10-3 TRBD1 TGTGCCATCAGTGCGGGACAGCTGAACACTGAAGCTTTCTTT CAISAGQLNTEAFF
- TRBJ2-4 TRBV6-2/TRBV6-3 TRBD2 TGTGCCAGCGAAATAGCGGGAGGAAAAAACATTCAGTACTTC CASEIAGGKNIQYF
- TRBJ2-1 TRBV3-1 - TGTGCCAGCAGCCAAGATCAGGGAAGCTCCTACAATGAGCAGTTCTTC CASSQDQGSSYNEQFF
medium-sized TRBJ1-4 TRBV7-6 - TGTGCCAGCAGCCGGGAGGAAACTAATGAAAAACTGTTTTTT CASSREETNEKLFF
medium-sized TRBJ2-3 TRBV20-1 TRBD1 TGCAGTGCCCGAGGGGGCCTAAGCACAGATACGCAGTATTTT CSARGGLSTDTQYF
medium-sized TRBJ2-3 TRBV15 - TGTGCCACCAGCAGAGACGGGTCTGACACAGATACGCAGTATTTT CATSRDGSDTDTQYF
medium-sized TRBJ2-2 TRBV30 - TGTGCCTGGAAGAGGCCCCAACTTCACACCGGGGAGCTGTTTTTT CAWKRPQLHTGELFF